The 31 T cell receptor beta chains listed next were all sequenced from one sample in a study of T cells after yellow fever vaccination. TCRdb re-derived calls from the 5' RACE reads in MiXCR, one entry per CDR3 protein. The sample has 450,000 to 600,000 distinct CDR3 sequences, approximately 13% seen once. Sequencing used PBMCs, obtained on the day of the yellow fever booster vaccination. The receptors derive from a man in his thirties or forties who received the YFV17D yellow fever vaccine.

The gene calls are TRBV2 and TRBJ2-2; 8 bases match TRBD1. J lost 7 bases, V lost 4 bases, and 5 bases had no gene match. CDR1 and CDR2 from the germline V gene are SNHLY and FYNNEI. The length of the CDR3 is 14 residues. The CDR3 sequence is CASSASRGRGELFF. For the CDR3, the DNA is TGTGCCAGCAGTGCAAGCAGGGGGCGCGGGGAGCTGTTTTTT.

In this sample, this clonotype turned up a few times. The V and J genes are TRBV27 and TRBJ2-5; D perhaps matches TRBD1 (6 bases). The germline gives CDR1 MNHEY, CDR2 SMNVEV (reference sequence). Trimming shortened V by 6 bases and J by 3 bases, and 11 bases separated the two germline ends. The CDR3 runs 13 residues. The CDR3 region is CASSNRVEETQYF. The CDR3 nucleotides read TGTGCCAGCAGCAACAGGGTAGAAGAGACCCAGTACTTC.

V is TRBV5-1 and J is TRBJ2-5; 11 bases line up with TRBD2. The CDR3 runs to 15 residues. After removal of 7 bases from V and 3 bases from J, the junction contained 8 bases not matched to a gene. Germline assignment: CDR1 SGHRS and CDR2 YFSETQ. CDR3 in amino acids: CASSGGLAEEETQYF. Here the CDR3 DNA reads TGCGCCAGCTCAGGGGGACTAGCGGAAGAAGAGACCCAGTACTTC. The entire variable domain, with the rest obtained from reference TRBV5-1 and TRBJ2-5, is as follows: KAGVTQTPRYLIKTRGQQVTLSCSPISGHRSVSWYQQTPGQGLQFLFEYFSETQRNKGNFPGRFSGRQFSNSRSEMNVSTLELGDSALYLCASSGGLAEEETQYFGPGTRLLVL.

This clonotype was picked up a small number of times. The rearrangement uses TRBV10-3 and TRBJ1-4; D is possibly TRBD1 (5 bases). The CDR3 runs to 15 residues. Per the germline V gene, CDR1 is ENHRY and CDR2 is SYGVKD. Trimming left V 0 bases short and J 7 bases short, with 12 bases between. The CDR3 loop is CAISESRGKSEKLFF. The CDR3 DNA reads as TGTGCCATCAGTGAGTCGAGGGGAAAAAGTGAAAAACTGTTTTTT.

The rearrangement joins TRBV27 to TRBJ1-6, with D perhaps TRBD1 (5 bases). In germline, CDR1 is MNHEY, CDR2 SMNVEV (reference sequence). The V end was cut by 5 bases, the J end by 9 bases, with 14 bases between. The CDR3 is made up of 14 amino acids. The CDR3 DNA is TGTGCCAGCAGTCCGGGAGGGGCAGCTTCACCCCTCCACTTT. Protein product: CASSPGGAASPLHF.

The chain joins TRBV12-3 or TRBV12-4 to TRBJ2-7; the match to TRBD2 covers 8 bases. Trimming cost V 3 bases and J 2 bases; bases outside gene matches: 3. The CDR3 has 14 amino acids. CDR3 sequence reads: CASSLRRGAYEQYF. DNA for the CDR3: TGTGCCAGCAGTTTGCGGCGGGGGGCCTACGAGCAGTACTTC.

The V gene is TRBV9, the J gene TRBJ2-1; D is unclear. Germline V CDR1 and CDR2: SGDLS, YYNGEE. The CDR3 has 12 amino acids. V shed 4 bases and J shed 9 bases, with 11 bases lying between them. CDR3 loop: CASSPDPAEQFF. CDR3 coding DNA: TGTGCCAGCAGCCCAGATCCGGCTGAGCAGTTCTTC.

The table lists this clonotype with a few counts. The chain uses TRBV20-1 and TRBJ2-1; 10 nucleotides agree with TRBD2. This CDR3 is 15 amino acids long. Germline V gene data show CDR1 as DFQATT and CDR2 as SNEGSKA (reference sequence). J was trimmed by 10 bases and V by 5 bases; bases with no gene match: 14. The DNA of the CDR3 is TGCAGTGCTGGGTTTCCTAGCGGGAGCAATAAGGAGCAGTTCTTC. Residues: CSAGFPSGSNKEQFF.

This rearrangement joins TRBV21-1 to TRBJ1-2. TRBV21-1 corresponds to a pseudogene. CDR3 length: 14 residues. The CDR3: CASTNYDGFYGYTF. The DNA for the CDR3 is TGTGCCAGCACCAACTACGACGGTTTCTATGGCTACACCTTC.

In its sample, this clonotype was seen many times. This chain connects TRBV20-1 to TRBJ2-2, with D unclear. CDR3 length: 13 amino acids. CDR1 is DFQATT and CDR2 is SNEGSKA in the germline V gene (reference sequence). The V and J ends lost 6 bases and 3 bases respectively, with 11 bases between them. DNA for the CDR3: TGCAGTGCATTAGGAGTACACACCGGGGAGCTGTTTTTT. Residues: CSALGVHTGELFF.

There are a few counts of this clonotype. The genes are TRBV6-5 and TRBJ2-1; D may correspond to TRBD1 or TRBD2 (5 bases each). The length of the CDR3 is 14 residues. Germline-derived CDR1 and CDR2 are MNHEY and SVGAGI. The V gene lost 4 bases and the J gene lost 10 bases, with 17 bases spanning the gap. CDR3 in amino acids: CASSSYLAGTEQFF. For the CDR3, the DNA is TGTGCCAGCAGTTCCTACCTGGCCGGGACCGAGCAGTTCTTC.

V gene TRBV29-1 combines with J gene TRBJ1-1; no reliable D call. The germline V and J ends were trimmed by 4 bases and 1 base, with 10 bases remaining between them. Per the germline V gene, CDR1 is SQVTM and CDR2 is ANQGSEA. This CDR3 is 13 amino acids long. The CDR3 region has the DNA TGCAGCGTTGGGTTGGACGGGAACACTGAAGCTTTCTTT. Translation: CSVGLDGNTEAFF.

This chain uses TRBV6-2 or TRBV6-3 with TRBJ2-1, with D possibly matching TRBD2 (7 bases). V was clipped by 8 bases and J by 8 bases, with 28 bases between them. CDR1 is MNHEY, CDR2 SVGEGT, per germline. This CDR3 spans 17 amino acids. CDR3 residues: CASSRGFRLAAMDEQFF. The CDR3 DNA is TGTGCCAGCTCAAGGGGGTTCAGGCTAGCGGCCATGGATGAGCAGTTCTTC.

The chain combines TRBV6-5 with TRBJ2-3; D ambiguous. The germline V and J ends were trimmed by 0 bases and 2 bases, with 9 bases remaining between them. This CDR3 region has 15 residues. The germline gives CDR1 MNHEY, CDR2 SVGAGI. The CDR3 DNA is TGTGCCAGCAGTTACTCGAATCCGTTCACAGATACGCAGTATTTT. Amino acid sequence: CASSYSNPFTDTQYF.

This clonotype showed up just a few times. The chain joins TRBV4-3 to TRBJ2-6; D perhaps matches TRBD1 (6 bases). The CDR3 sequence is 14 residues long. V lost 3 bases and J lost 13, with 16 bases in between. Germline V gene lookup returns CDR1 LGHNA and CDR2 YSLEER. The CDR3 loop reads CASSQLDRPRVLTF. The CDR3 bases are TGCGCCAGCAGCCAGCTCGACAGGCCAAGGGTCCTGACTTTC.

This chain connects TRBV20-1 to TRBJ2-3, with D possibly being TRBD2 (5 bases). The CDR3 loop spans 15 amino acids. V dropped 5 bases and J dropped 4 bases, with 19 bases sitting between them. Germline CDR1 DFQATT, CDR2 SNEGSKA (reference sequence). CDR3: CSAEGSGNNADTQYF. In nucleotides, the CDR3 is TGCAGTGCTGAAGGGAGCGGAAACAACGCAGATACGCAGTATTTT.

This clonotype was seen more than once but under ten times. V is TRBV29-1 and J is TRBJ2-7; 15 bases map to TRBD2. Trimming removed 6 bases from V and 5 bases from J; junction bases left unmatched: 17. CDR3 length equals 18 residues. Germline-derived CDR1 and CDR2 are SQVTM and ANQGSEA. CDR3 sequence (DNA): TGCAGCGTCACCCCACGGACTAGCGGGAGGGCCCCTTTCCACGAGCAGTACTTC. Residues: CSVTPRTSGRAPFHEQYF.

This clonotype was seen repeatedly, ten times or more. This rearrangement joins TRBV28 to TRBJ2-7; D is unresolved. Trimming shortened V by 5 bases and J by 5 bases, and 16 bases separated the two germline ends. This CDR3 is 14 amino acids long. Germline CDR1 reads MDHEN; CDR2 reads SYDVKM. CDR3 sequence (DNA): TGTGCCAGCAGTGTACCTACTAAAACGAACGAGCAGTACTTC. Protein: CASSVPTKTNEQYF.

The chain is built from TRBV12-3 or TRBV12-4 and TRBJ2-3; 8 nucleotides line up with TRBD1. The V gene end was trimmed by 6 bases and the J gene end by 3 bases; junction bases not matched to a gene: 5. The CDR3 has 14 amino acids. Here the CDR3 reads CASRRQGKTDTQYF. Here the CDR3 DNA reads TGTGCCAGCAGGCGACAGGGGAAAACAGATACGCAGTATTTT.

This clonotype showed up just a few times. The gene calls are TRBV6-5 and TRBJ2-2; 10 bases are shared with TRBD2. Germline V gene lookup returns CDR1 MNHEY and CDR2 SVGAGI. V lost 0 bases to trimming and J lost 4 bases; unmatched junction nucleotides: 8. The CDR3 has 18 residues. The CDR3 loop reads CASSYSRPSGSFTGELFF. In nucleotides, the CDR3 is TGTGCCAGCAGTTACTCGAGACCTAGCGGGAGCTTCACCGGGGAGCTGTTTTTT.

The rearrangement joins TRBV7-8 to TRBJ1-1, with 9 positions matching TRBD1. With 5 bases clipped from V and 1 base from J, the junction kept 11 bases outside the gene matches. This CDR3 has 17 amino acids. Germline CDR1 SGHVS, CDR2 FQNEAQ. The CDR3 reads CASSVPGQGVPNTEAFF. CDR3 coding DNA: TGTGCCAGCAGCGTCCCGGGACAGGGTGTCCCGAACACTGAAGCTTTCTTT.

This chain joins TRBV21-1 and TRBJ2-7; the table gives TRBD2 as D, unverified against the DNA. TRBV21-1 is given as a pseudogene. The CDR3 spans 13 residues. CDR3 sequence (DNA): TGTGCCAGCAGCTTCGATGAGGGCAACGAGCAGTACTTC. It translates to CASSFDEGNEQYF.

In this sample, this clonotype turned up many times. This sequence joins TRBV4-3 and TRBJ1-2, with TRBD1 identical over 9 bases. The CDR3 is 12 amino acids. CDR1 is LGHNA and CDR2 is YSLEER in the germline V gene. J lost 6 bases, V lost 8 bases, and 4 bases had no gene match. The CDR3 DNA sequence: TGCGCCAGCGGGGACAGGGCGCATGGCTACACCTTC. Translating gives CASGDRAHGYTF.

This clonotype was recorded many times. This chain connects TRBV7-9 to TRBJ1-1; 10 bases line up with TRBD1. This CDR3 has 17 residues. Germline CDR1 SEHNR, CDR2 FQNEAQ (reference sequence). V was pared by 3 bases and J by 4 bases, with 11 bases of the junction left unmatched. Here the CDR3 reads CASSLRTGGGYTTEAFF. The DNA of the CDR3 is TGTGCCAGCAGCTTGCGGACAGGGGGAGGCTATACCACTGAAGCTTTCTTT. Drawing the rest from reference TRBV7-9 and TRBJ1-1, the complete variable domain is DTGVSQNPRHKITKRGQNVTFRCDPISEHNRLYWYRQTLGQGPEFLTYFQNEAQLEKSRLLSDRFSAERPKGSFSTLEIQRTEQGDSAMYLCASSLRTGGGYTTEAFFGQGTRLTVV.

J is TRBJ2-3 and V is TRBV4-3; 9 nucleotides line up with TRBD2. The length of the CDR3 is 15 residues. The trim removed 0 bases at V and 6 bases at J, leaving 4 bases unmatched. Germline V gene sequence: CDR1 LGHNA, CDR2 YSLEER. The DNA for the CDR3 is TGCGCCAGCAGCCAAGACTGGCGGGGGGGGGATACGCAGTATTTT. It encodes CASSQDWRGGDTQYF.

The CDR3: CASSLSLRGNEQFF. The CDR3 DNA follows: TGTGCCAGCAGTTTATCCCTAAGAGGCAATGAGCAGTTCTTC. The chain is built from TRBV27 and TRBJ2-1; D gene uncertain. The V gene lost 0 bases and the J gene lost 6 bases, with 9 bases spanning the gap. Germline V gene sequence: CDR1 MNHEY, CDR2 SMNVEV (reference sequence). The CDR3 loop spans 14 amino acids.

This clonotype was recorded a few times. This chain uses TRBV27 with TRBJ2-1; TRBD2 is a possible D gene (6 bases). The CDR3 is 15 residues long. The V end lost 5 bases, the J end lost 4 bases, and 15 bases lay between the germline ends. Looked up from germline, CDR1 is MNHEY and CDR2 is SMNVEV (reference sequence). The CDR3 DNA reads TGTGCCAGCAGTCGGGAGAGGGCCCTTTACAATGAGCAGTTCTTC. Amino acids: CASSRERALYNEQFF.

The V and J genes are TRBV5-1 and TRBJ2-7; maybe TRBD1 (5 bases). The CDR3 consists of 13 residues. The germline V and J ends were trimmed by 4 bases and 2 bases, with 10 bases remaining between them. The germline CDR1 and CDR2 sequences are SGHRS and YFSETQ. In DNA, the CDR3 is TGCGCCAGCAGCGGGCGACAGACCTACGAGCAGTACTTC. Its protein is CASSGRQTYEQYF.

This clonotype was counted a single time. V gene TRBV28 combines with J gene TRBJ2-1; D perhaps matches TRBD2 (7 bases). The CDR3 runs 18 residues. Germline assignment: CDR1 MDHEN and CDR2 SYDVKM. V dropped 4 bases and J dropped 4 bases, with 23 bases sitting between them. CDR3 sequence: CASSSPRGRGPEYNEQFF. CDR3 in DNA: TGTGCCAGCAGTTCCCCACGGGGGCGGGGGCCGGAGTACAATGAGCAGTTCTTC.

V is TRBV4-3 and J is TRBJ2-3; 7 nucleotides match TRBD2. The germline CDR1 and CDR2 sequences are LGHNA and YSLEER. This CDR3 contains 15 residues. Germline trimming cut 0 bases from V and 6 bases from J; bases unmatched to any gene: 6. The CDR3 region has the DNA TGCGCCAGCAGCCAAGAAGCACTAGCGTGGGATACGCAGTATTTT. As protein: CASSQEALAWDTQYF.

This chain connects TRBV7-9 to TRBJ2-7; D ambiguous. This CDR3 is 13 amino acids long. CDR1 and CDR2 from the germline V gene are SEHNR and FQNEAQ (reference sequence). V was cut by 1 base and J by 7 bases, with 11 bases left in between. Here the CDR3 DNA reads TGTGCCAGCAGCTTAGTAGGAGCGAGTGAGCAGTACTTC. Residues: CASSLVGASEQYF.